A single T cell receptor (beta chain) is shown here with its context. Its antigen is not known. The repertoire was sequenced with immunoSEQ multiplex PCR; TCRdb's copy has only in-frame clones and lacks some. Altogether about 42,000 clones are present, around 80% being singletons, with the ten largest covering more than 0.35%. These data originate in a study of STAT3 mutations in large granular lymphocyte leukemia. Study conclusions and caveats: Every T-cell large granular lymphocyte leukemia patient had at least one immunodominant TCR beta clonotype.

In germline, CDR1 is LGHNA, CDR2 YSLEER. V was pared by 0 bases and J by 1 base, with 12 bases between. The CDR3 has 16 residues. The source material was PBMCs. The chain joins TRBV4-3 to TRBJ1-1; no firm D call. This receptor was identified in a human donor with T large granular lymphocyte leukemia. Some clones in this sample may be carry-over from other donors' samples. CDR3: CASSQDKGAGNTEAFF. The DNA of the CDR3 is TGCGCCAGCAGCCAAGATAAAGGTGCAGGGAACACTGAAGCTTTCTTT.